The sequence of this T cell receptor beta chain was determined in a study of blood T cells in healthy people across ages. About the research overall: Template switching picked up about one barcoded beta molecule for each two T cells.

Primers used in a second PCR of about 6 to 11 cycles were a sample-barcoded 5' primer and a J-beta primer mix. Via MiXCR, TCRdb re-called the 5' RACE reads, giving one row per CDR3 protein. This table has 1.8 million or so distinct CDR3 sequences, approximately 40% appearing once. This clonotype was counted between two and nine times. Its matching antigen is unknown. Points from the study as a whole: Naive T cell percentage showed a strong correlation with TCR beta diversity. Naive CD4+ cells and diversity were both higher in long-lived donors than in aged donors.

The length of the CDR3 is 12 residues. Per germline, CDR1 LGHNA and CDR2 YSLEER. V gave up 8 bases and J gave up 2 bases, with 9 bases separating them. Isolation of PBMCs gave at least 7 million cells per sample. The rearrangement uses TRBV4-3 and TRBJ1-1; tentative D call: TRBD1 (5 bases). This TCR came from a human donor in good health. Sequencing was performed on blood. For the CDR3, the DNA is TGCGCCAGCGGGGGGATTAACACTGAAGCTTTCTTT. It encodes CASGGINTEAFF.